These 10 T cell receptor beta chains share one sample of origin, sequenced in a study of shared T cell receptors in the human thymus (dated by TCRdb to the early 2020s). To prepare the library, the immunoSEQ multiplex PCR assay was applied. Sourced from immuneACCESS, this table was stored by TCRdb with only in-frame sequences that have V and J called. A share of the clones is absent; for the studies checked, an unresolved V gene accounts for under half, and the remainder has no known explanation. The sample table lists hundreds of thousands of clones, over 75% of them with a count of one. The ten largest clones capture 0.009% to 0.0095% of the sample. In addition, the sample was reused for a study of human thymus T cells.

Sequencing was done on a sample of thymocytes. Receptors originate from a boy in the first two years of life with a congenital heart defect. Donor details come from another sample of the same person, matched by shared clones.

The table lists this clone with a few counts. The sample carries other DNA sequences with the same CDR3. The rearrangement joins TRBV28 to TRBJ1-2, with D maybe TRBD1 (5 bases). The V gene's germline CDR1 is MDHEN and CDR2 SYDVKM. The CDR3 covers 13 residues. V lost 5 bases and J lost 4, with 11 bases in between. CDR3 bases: TGTGCCAGCAGTCGTGACAGAGGCTATGGCTACACCTTC. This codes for CASSRDRGYGYTF.

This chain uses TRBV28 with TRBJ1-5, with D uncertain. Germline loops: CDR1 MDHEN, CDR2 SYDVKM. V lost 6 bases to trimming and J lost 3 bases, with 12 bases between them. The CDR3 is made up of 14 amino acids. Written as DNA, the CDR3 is TGTGCCAGCAGCCCAGATGGTCCCAATCAGCCCCAGCATTTT. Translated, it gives CASSPDGPNQPQHF.

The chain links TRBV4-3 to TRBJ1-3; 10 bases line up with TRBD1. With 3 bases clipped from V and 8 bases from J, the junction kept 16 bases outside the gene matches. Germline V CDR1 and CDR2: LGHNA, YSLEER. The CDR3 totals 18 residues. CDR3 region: CASSQKAPRDRGRDTIYF. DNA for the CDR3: TGCGCCAGCAGCCAGAAAGCACCCCGAGACAGGGGGCGAGACACCATATATTTT.

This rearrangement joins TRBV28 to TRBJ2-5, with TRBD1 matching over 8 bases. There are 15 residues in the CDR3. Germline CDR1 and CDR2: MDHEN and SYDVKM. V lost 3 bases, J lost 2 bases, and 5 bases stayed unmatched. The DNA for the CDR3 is TGTGCCAGCAGTTTCCGGGACAGGTGGCAAGAGACCCAGTACTTC. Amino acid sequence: CASSFRDRWQETQYF.

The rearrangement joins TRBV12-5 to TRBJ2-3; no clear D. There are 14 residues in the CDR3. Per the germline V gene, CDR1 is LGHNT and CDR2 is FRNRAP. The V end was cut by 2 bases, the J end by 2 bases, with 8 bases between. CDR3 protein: CASGLIALTDTQYF. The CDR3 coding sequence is TGTGCTAGTGGTTTGATAGCCCTCACAGATACGCAGTATTTT. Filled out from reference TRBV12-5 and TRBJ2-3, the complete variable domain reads DARVTQTPRHKVTEMGQEVTMRCQPILGHNTVFWYRQTMMQGLELLAYFRNRAPLDDSGMPKDRFSAEMPDATLATLKIQPSEPRDSAVYFCASGLIALTDTQYFGPGTRLTVL.

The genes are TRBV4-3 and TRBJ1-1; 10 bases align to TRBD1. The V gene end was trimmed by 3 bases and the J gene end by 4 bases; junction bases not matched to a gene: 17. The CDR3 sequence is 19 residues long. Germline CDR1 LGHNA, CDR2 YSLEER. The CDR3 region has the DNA TGCGCCAGCAGCCACGAGGCCGGGACAGGGGAGAAGGTATCCACTGAAGCTTTCTTT. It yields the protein CASSHEAGTGEKVSTEAFF.

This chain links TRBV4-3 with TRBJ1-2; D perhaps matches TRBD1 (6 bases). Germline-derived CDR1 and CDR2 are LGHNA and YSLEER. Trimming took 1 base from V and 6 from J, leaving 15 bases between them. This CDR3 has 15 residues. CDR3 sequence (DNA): TGCGCCAGCAGCCAAGGTGGAAAACAGGGAAATGGCTACACCTTC. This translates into CASSQGGKQGNGYTF.

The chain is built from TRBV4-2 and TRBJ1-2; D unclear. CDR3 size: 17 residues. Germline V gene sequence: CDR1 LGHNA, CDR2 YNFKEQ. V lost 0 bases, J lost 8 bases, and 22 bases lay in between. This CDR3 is CASSQERFGRLKTGYTF. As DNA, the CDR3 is TGTGCCAGCAGCCAAGAAAGATTTGGCAGGCTTAAAACAGGCTACACCTTC.

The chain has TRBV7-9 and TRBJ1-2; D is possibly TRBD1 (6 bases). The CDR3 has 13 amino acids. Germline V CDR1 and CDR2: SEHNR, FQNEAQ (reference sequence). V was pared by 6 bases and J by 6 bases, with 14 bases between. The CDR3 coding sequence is TGTGCCAGCAGTCGGGCAGGGGTAAATGGCTACACCTTC. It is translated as CASSRAGVNGYTF.

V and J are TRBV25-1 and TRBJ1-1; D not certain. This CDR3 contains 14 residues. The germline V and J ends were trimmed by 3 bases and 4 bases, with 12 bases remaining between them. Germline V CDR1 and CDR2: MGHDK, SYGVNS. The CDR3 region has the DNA TGTGCCAGCAGTGATCGGTTCGGTAGCACTGAAGCTTTCTTT. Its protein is CASSDRFGSTEAFF.